This section outlines one TCR beta chain sequence together with its context. Method: immunoSEQ multiplex PCR; TCRdb's copy keeps in-frame clones and lacks some. Of about 190,000 clones listed, roughly 82% are singletons. This sample is part of a study of cytomegalovirus exposure and HLA in healthy donors. From germline, CDR1 is SEHNR and CDR2 FQNEAQ (reference sequence). The CDR3 is made up of 14 amino acids. The J segment lost 8 bases and the V segment lost 0 bases, leaving 5 bases of the junction unmatched. The clonotype comes from a young woman in good health and CMV-seronegative. The rearrangement joins TRBV7-9 to TRBJ1-1; TRBD1 aligns across 8 bases. Sequences were obtained from PBMCs. The CDR3 loop reads CASSLAGRGHEAFF. The CDR3 DNA reads TGTGCCAGCAGCTTAGCGGGCAGGGGGCACGAAGCTTTCTTT.